Below, 14 T cell receptor beta chains from the same sample are listed, as sequenced in a study of blood T cells in healthy people across ages. Using a J-beta primer mix together with a sample-barcoded 5' primer, a second PCR was run for roughly 6 to 11 cycles. Using its own MiXCR run on the 5' RACE reads, TCRdb lists one record per CDR3 protein. The sample holds over 750,000 distinct CDR3 sequences; about 25% are singletons and the top ten take 9.4%. These records were also assigned to another study, of T cells of mothers and their children.

Sample: blood. Source of these receptors: a boy aged 5-17 years in good health.

The chain is built from TRBV7-2 and TRBJ1-4, with a tentative D call TRBD1 (6 bases). The CDR3 is 13 amino acids. The V gene lost 8 bases and the J gene lost 7 bases, with 14 bases spanning the gap. Germline CDR1 reads SGHTA; CDR2 reads FQGNSA. As DNA, the CDR3 is TGTGCCAGCGAACAGGGTGGAACTGAAAAACTGTTTTTT. Its translation is CASEQGGTEKLFF.

The chain recombines TRBV6-5 with TRBJ2-5; 7 nucleotides agree with TRBD2. The DNA end favors TRBJ2-1, so the J call may be wrong. The CDR3 runs 11 residues. Germline CDR1 MNHEY, CDR2 SVGAGI. Written as DNA, the CDR3 is TGTGCCAGCAGTCCCGGGACTAAGCAGTTCTTC. Its protein product is CASSPGTKQFF.

The chain joins TRBV6-5 to TRBJ1-4; D is ambiguous. Germline CDR1 is MNHEY and CDR2 is SVGAGI. The V end was cut by 0 bases, the J end by 7 bases, with 9 bases between. There are 14 residues in the CDR3. CDR3 in amino acids: CASSYSAGSEKLFF. The CDR3 coding sequence is TGTGCCAGCAGTTACTCTGCTGGGAGTGAAAAACTGTTTTTT.

The table lists this clonotype with a few counts. This chain joins TRBV28 and TRBJ2-5, with TRBD2 matching 11 bases. Judging by the DNA end, TRBJ2-7 fits better; the J call may be wrong. There are 19 residues in the CDR3. Germline-derived CDR1 and CDR2 are MDHEN and SYDVKM. The CDR3 bases are TGTGCCAGCACCCCCATAGCGGGAGGGCCAAAAAGTTTAGAATACGAGCAGTACTTC. Translation: CASTPIAGGPKSLEYEQYF.

This rearrangement joins TRBV29-1 to TRBJ2-5, with D perhaps matching TRBD1 (6 bases). The CDR3 extends over 17 amino acids. Germline CDR1 is SQVTM and CDR2 is ANQGSEA. The germline V and J ends were trimmed by 7 bases and 5 bases, with 29 bases remaining between them. The CDR3 region is CSAEGLGTSRIQETQYF. The CDR3 DNA reads as TGCAGCGCCGAGGGATTAGGGACATCCCGAATTCAGGAGACCCAGTACTTC.

This clonotype was picked up a small number of times. In DNA form, the CDR3 reads TGTGCCAGCAGCTTAGGTACGGCGGGAGAGTGGCAAGAGACCCAGTACTTC. Translating gives CASSLGTAGEWQETQYF. The chain couples TRBV11-3 to TRBJ2-5; 7 bases match TRBD2. The CDR3 spans 17 residues. Trimming cost V 1 base and J 2 bases; bases outside gene matches: 10. Germline values: CDR1 SGHNT, CDR2 YENEEA.

The chain recombines TRBV4-3 with TRBJ2-5; D unclear. The closer fit of TRBJ2-1 to the DNA end suggests the J call may be wrong. Germline V gives CDR1 LGHNA, CDR2 YSLEER. This CDR3 has 14 amino acids. CDR3 residues: CASSQEVYPNEQFF. The CDR3 DNA reads as TGCGCCAGCAGCCAAGAAGTCTACCCCAATGAGCAGTTCTTC.

The chain carries TRBV12-3 or TRBV12-4 and TRBJ2-5, with 7 bases aligning to TRBD1. J was trimmed by 2 bases and V by 1 base; bases with no gene match: 4. The CDR3 loop spans 15 amino acids. The CDR3 sequence is CASSLGGTEQETQYF. In DNA form, the CDR3 reads TGTGCCAGCAGTTTAGGGGGGACAGAGCAAGAGACCCAGTACTTC.

The CDR3 nucleotides read TGTGCCGTTTCAAACAGGGGCCGAGCTGAGCAGTACTTC. This encodes CAVSNRGRAEQYF. The rearrangement uses TRBV10-3 and TRBJ2-7, with 7 bases identical to TRBD1. Germline lookup yields CDR1 ENHRY and CDR2 SYGVKD. The ends lost 11 bases at V and 7 bases at J; junction bases unmatched: 14. The CDR3 length is 13 residues.

The sample holds one count of this clonotype. One end of the junction is discordant with germline, which a read error may explain. The rearrangement joins TRBV4-1 to TRBJ2-3; D is unresolved. Per germline, CDR1 MGHRA and CDR2 YSYEKL. There are 14 residues in the CDR3. The CDR3 DNA is TGCGCCAGCAGCGAAGACCGTAGCACAGATACGCAGTATTTT. Its protein product is CASSEDRSTDTQYF.

The rearrangement uses TRBV11-2 and TRBJ2-7; possible D gene TRBD1, 5 bases. CDR1 is SGHAT and CDR2 is FQNNGV in the germline V gene. The germline V and J ends were trimmed by 1 base and 0 bases, with 13 bases remaining between them. CDR3 length equals 16 residues. CDR3 nucleotide sequence: TGTGCCAGCAGCTTAGGTGGGGCCCGGTACTCCTACGAGCAGTACTTC. This gives the protein CASSLGGARYSYEQYF.

This clonotype was picked up a small number of times. J is TRBJ1-1 and V is TRBV4-1; D unclear. CDR3 length: 13 residues. Germline CDR1 is MGHRA and CDR2 is YSYEKL. V gave up 4 bases and J gave up 3 bases, with 9 bases separating them. The CDR3 DNA sequence: TGCGCCAGCAGCCCGGGCCTGTACACTGAAGCTTTCTTT. Amino acids: CASSPGLYTEAFF.

This chain uses TRBV5-1 with TRBJ2-7, with 10 bases that match TRBD2. The V segment lost 5 bases and the J segment 3 bases; nucleotides outside the gene matches: 8. The CDR3 extends over 15 amino acids. CDR1 SGHRS and CDR2 YFSETQ come from the germline V gene. The CDR3 nucleotides are TGCGCCAGCAGACCAGGAGCGGGAGGGAACTACGAGCAGTACTTC. Translation gives CASRPGAGGNYEQYF.

This chain connects TRBV29-1 to TRBJ1-2; D possibly corresponds to TRBD1 (6 bases). Trimming took off 8 bases at V and 4 bases at J, with 11 bases between the two ends. The germline V gene encodes CDR1 SQVTM and CDR2 ANQGSEA. The CDR3 is 11 amino acids. CDR3 bases: TGCAGCTCCAGGGGTCCCTATGGCTACACCTTC. It specifies CSSRGPYGYTF.